The source of this T cell receptor (beta chain) is a study of T-cell reconstitution after alpha-beta-depleted transplantation in children. Unique molecular identifiers tagged the TCRbeta library. Using its own MiXCR run on the PCR reads, TCRdb lists one record per CDR3 protein. The sample shows some 500,000 distinct CDR3 sequences, 15% to 20% of them seen only once. This clonotype was counted only a few times. This CDR3 region has 14 residues. Trimming took 5 bases from V and 4 from J; bases not matched to a gene: 7. The chain couples TRBV12-3 or TRBV12-4 to TRBJ2-5, with TRBD1 matching over 7 bases. The sequence was collected from a human donor who donated a stem cell graft to a child with acute lymphoblastic leukemia. The sequences come from PBMCs from the stem cell graft donor, collected from the stem cell graft. CDR3 nucleotide sequence: TGTGCCAGCAGTCAGGACAGGATCCGAGAGACCCAGTACTTC. As protein: CASSQDRIRETQYF.